These 26 T cell receptor beta chains came from one sample sequenced in a study of T-cell memory formation after mild COVID-19. TCRdb re-analysed the 5' RACE reads in MiXCR, keeping a single row per CDR3 protein. The table lists approximately 300,000 distinct CDR3 sequences, more than 15% of them singletons. The sequenced material came from PBMCs or a T cell subset sorted from them (not recorded which). All receptors come from a man aged 18-30 years who had mild COVID-19 (a few samples of this study predate the infection). Cell type and time point are not known.

This clonotype was seen many times. This chain joins TRBV20-1 and TRBJ2-5; the D is unclear. Germline V gene lookup returns CDR1 DFQATT and CDR2 SNEGSKA (reference sequence). The V and J ends lost 0 bases and 5 bases respectively, with 1 base between them. This CDR3 comprises 10 residues. The CDR3 reads CSARDETQYF. CDR3 DNA: TGCAGTGCTAGAGATGAGACCCAGTACTTC.

V and J are TRBV7-2 and TRBJ2-5, with D perhaps given as TRBD1 or TRBD2 (5 bases each). CDR1 and CDR2 (germline): SGHTA, FQGNSA. V dropped 1 base and J dropped 7 bases, with 13 bases sitting between them. This CDR3 is built from 14 residues. This CDR3 reads CASSLVPGTGTQYF. CDR3 coding DNA: TGTGCCAGCAGCTTAGTTCCAGGGACCGGGACCCAGTACTTC. The full variable domain, its missing parts supplied by reference TRBV7-2 and TRBJ2-5, is GAGVSQSPSNKVTEKGKDVELRCDPISGHTALYWYRQSLGQGLEFLIYFQGNSAPDKSGLPSDRFSAERTGGSVSTLTIQRTQQEDSAVYLCASSLVPGTGTQYFGPGTRLLVL.

V is TRBV4-3 and J is TRBJ2-2, with TRBD2 identical over 8 bases. The CDR3 loop spans 18 amino acids. CDR1 LGHNA and CDR2 YSLEER come from the germline V gene. V lost 0 bases, J lost 0 bases, and 6 bases stayed unmatched. CDR3 loop: CASSQEVSGAANTGELFF. The CDR3 DNA sequence: TGCGCCAGCAGCCAAGAGGTTAGCGGGGCCGCGAACACCGGGGAGCTGTTTTTT.

The chain combines TRBV5-6 with TRBJ1-2; D is unresolved. The CDR3 is made up of 13 amino acids. Trimming shortened V by 1 base and J by 4 bases, and 8 bases separated the two germline ends. The V gene's germline CDR1 is SGHDT and CDR2 YYEEEE. CDR3 bases: TGTGCCAGCAGCTTGCCCGCCCTCTATGGCTACACCTTC. Its translation: CASSLPALYGYTF.

This clonotype has just a few counts. In nucleotides, the CDR3 is TGTGCCAGCAGCTTAAGGGCCGATTCCTACGAGCAGTACTTC. It specifies CASSLRADSYEQYF. The chain has TRBV7-9 and TRBJ2-7; D is uncertain. Germline V gene sequence: CDR1 SEHNR, CDR2 FQNEAQ (reference sequence). The CDR3 loop spans 14 amino acids. The V end lost 2 bases, the J end lost 1 base, and 9 bases lay between the germline ends.

The chain couples TRBV5-1 to TRBJ1-1; 8 nucleotides agree with TRBD1. The germline V gene has CDR1 SGHRS and CDR2 YFSETQ. CDR3 length: 14 amino acids. J gave up 1 base and V 4 bases, and 3 bases lay outside the gene matches. The CDR3 nucleotides are TGCGCCAGCAGCGGGGGGACAGGGAACACTGAAGCTTTCTTT. It translates to CASSGGTGNTEAFF.

The sample holds a few counts of this clonotype. The chain employs TRBV6-2 or TRBV6-3 and TRBJ2-2; TRBD2 aligns across 9 bases. This CDR3 contains 15 residues. Per germline, CDR1 MNHEY and CDR2 SVGEGT. With V trimmed by 7 bases and J by 5 bases, 8 bases remained unmatched. This CDR3 is CASNPTSGGTGELFF. The CDR3 coding sequence is TGTGCCAGCAACCCTACCAGCGGGGGGACCGGGGAGCTGTTTTTT.

The V and J genes are TRBV18 and TRBJ1-2, with D possibly matching TRBD1 (5 bases). Germline V gene sequence: CDR1 KGHSH, CDR2 LQKENI. Trimming took off 0 bases at V and 6 bases at J, with 11 bases between the two ends. The length of the CDR3 is 14 residues. The CDR3 spells CASSPPQGSNGYTF. CDR3 nucleotide sequence: TGTGCCAGCTCACCACCTCAGGGTTCAAATGGCTACACCTTC.

This clonotype was seen many times. V and J are TRBV6-5 and TRBJ1-2, with 7 bases fitting TRBD1. The V segment lost 0 bases and the J segment 4 bases; nucleotides outside the gene matches: 5. Germline V gene lookup returns CDR1 MNHEY and CDR2 SVGAGI. The CDR3 loop spans 15 amino acids. The chain's CDR3 is CASSYSPQGTYGYTF. The CDR3 bases are TGTGCCAGCAGTTACTCGCCACAGGGGACCTATGGCTACACCTTC.

Only a few counts were recorded for this clonotype. The V and J genes are TRBV3-1 and TRBJ2-3; no clear D. CDR1 is LGHDT, CDR2 YNNKEL, per germline (reference sequence). The germline V and J ends were trimmed by 0 bases and 0 bases, with 7 bases remaining between them. This CDR3 region has 15 residues. CDR3: CASSQEFPSTDTQYF. CDR3 in DNA: TGTGCCAGCAGCCAAGAGTTTCCCAGCACAGATACGCAGTATTTT.

The chain is built from TRBV24-1 and TRBJ2-5; no definite D call. The CDR3 length is 14 residues. V was cut by 3 bases and J by 3 bases, with 10 bases left in between. The germline CDR1 and CDR2 sequences are KGHDR and SFDVKD. The CDR3 DNA reads as TGTGCCACCAGTGATCAGGTTACGAAAGAGACCCAGTACTTC. Translating it yields CATSDQVTKETQYF.

V and J are TRBV27 and TRBJ2-5; D is perhaps TRBD1 (6 bases). This CDR3 contains 14 residues. The germline V gene has CDR1 MNHEY and CDR2 SMNVEV (reference sequence). Trimming took off 6 bases at V and 3 bases at J, with 14 bases between the two ends. CDR3 nucleotide sequence: TGTGCCAGCAGGGGGGCAGGGGTGGAAGAGACCCAGTACTTC. Translating it yields CASRGAGVEETQYF.

This clonotype has ten or more counts. The chain is built from TRBV7-3 and TRBJ2-2, with 10 nucleotides matching TRBD1. V trimming: 6 bases; J trimming: 4 bases; junction bases outside the gene matches: 2. The length of the CDR3 is 14 residues. Germline CDR1 is SGHTA and CDR2 is FQGTGA. The DNA for the CDR3 is TGTGCCAGCAGTAGGACAGGGGGCACCGGGGAGCTGTTTTTT. Translating gives CASSRTGGTGELFF.

This clonotype showed up just a few times. The J gene is TRBJ2-1, the V gene TRBV29-1; 9 bases are a match to TRBD2. J was trimmed by 1 base and V by 3 bases; bases with no gene match: 7. The CDR3 runs to 16 residues. CDR1 SQVTM and CDR2 ANQGSEA come from the germline V gene. The CDR3 DNA sequence: TGCAGCGTTGACGGGGCTAGCGGGGTTTCCTACAATGAGCAGTTCTTC. Residues: CSVDGASGVSYNEQFF.

Concerning this clonotype itself: A much larger clone sits a single nucleotide away, making a read error possible. The rearrangement links TRBV5-1 to TRBJ2-3, with D tentatively TRBD1 or TRBD2 (5 bases each). Looked up from germline, CDR1 is SGHRS and CDR2 is YFSETQ. This CDR3 region has 16 residues. V lost 8 bases to trimming and J lost 4 bases, with 23 bases between them. The CDR3 DNA reads TGCGCCAGTTCTTTGGCTCCGGGGCCCGACTCAGATACGCAGTATTTT. Translating it yields CASSLAPGPDSDTQYF. The full variable domain, completed using reference TRBV5-1 and TRBJ2-3, is KAGVTQTPRYLIKTRGQQVTLSCSPISGHRSVSWYQQTPGQGLQFLFEYFSETQRNKGNFPGRFSGRQFSNSRSEMNVSTLELGDSALYLCASSLAPGPDSDTQYFGPGTRLTVL.

This clonotype was observed a handful of times. The genes are TRBV7-9 and TRBJ2-2; D is ambiguous. Trimming left V 1 base short and J 0 bases short, with 6 bases between. CDR3 size: 15 residues. In germline, CDR1 is SEHNR, CDR2 FQNEAQ (reference sequence). The CDR3 nucleotides read TGTGCCAGCAGCTTAGGCCTTACGAACACCGGGGAGCTGTTTTTT. This gives the protein CASSLGLTNTGELFF.

The chain has TRBV6-6 and TRBJ1-5; D gene ambiguous. The CDR3 totals 14 residues. From germline, CDR1 is MNHNY and CDR2 SVGAGI (reference sequence). The V and J ends lost 8 bases and 4 bases respectively, with 15 bases between them. This chain's CDR3 is CASCRPGLNQPQHF. The CDR3 DNA sequence: TGTGCCAGCTGCAGACCGGGCCTTAATCAGCCCCAGCATTTT.

This clonotype was seen a handful of times. The chain has TRBV9 and TRBJ2-3; 14 bases agree with TRBD2. The V gene end was trimmed by 4 bases and the J gene end by 7 bases; junction bases not matched to a gene: 5. CDR3 length: 15 residues. From germline, CDR1 is SGDLS and CDR2 YYNGEE. CDR3 sequence (DNA): TGTGCCAGCAGCCAGGGACTAGCGGGGGTTAATACGCAGTATTTT. Amino acids: CASSQGLAGVNTQYF.

The gene calls are TRBV15 and TRBJ1-4, with a weak D call TRBD1 (6 bases). Germline CDR1 LNHNV, CDR2 YYDKDF (reference sequence). This CDR3 spans 14 amino acids. Trimming stripped 5 bases from V and 7 bases from J, with 14 bases between. CDR3 protein: CATSFRTATEKLFF. The CDR3, as DNA: TGTGCCACCAGCTTCCGGACAGCTACTGAAAAACTGTTTTTT.

There are a few counts of this clonotype. The V gene is TRBV28, the J gene TRBJ2-7; 7 bases are a match to TRBD1. The CDR3 runs 14 residues. V dropped 5 bases and J dropped 3; count of bases not matched to a gene: 7. Germline V CDR1 and CDR2: MDHEN, SYDVKM. CDR3 nucleotide sequence: TGTGCCAGCAGTGCCTCGGACAGGTTCTACGAGCAGTACTTC. It yields the protein CASSASDRFYEQYF.

Only a few counts were recorded for this clonotype. V is TRBV5-1 and J is TRBJ1-1; TRBD1 is a possible D gene (5 bases). V dropped 1 base and J dropped 4 bases, with 17 bases sitting between them. Germline-derived CDR1 and CDR2 are SGHRS and YFSETQ. The CDR3 runs 16 residues. The CDR3 spells CASSLSSGIKSTEAFF. The CDR3 region has the DNA TGCGCCAGCAGCTTGTCGTCAGGGATTAAATCCACTGAAGCTTTCTTT.

This clonotype was detected a few times. J is TRBJ2-3 and V is TRBV24-1; no firm D call. V lost 3 bases to trimming and J lost 0 bases, with 12 bases between them. Germline lookup yields CDR1 KGHDR and CDR2 SFDVKD. This CDR3 contains 16 residues. Written as DNA, the CDR3 is TGTGCCACCAGTGATCGGGCCGATTCTAGCACAGATACGCAGTATTTT. It yields the protein CATSDRADSSTDTQYF.

This chain uses TRBV21-1 with TRBJ2-7; no DNA check was done on the table's D call, TRBD2. TRBV21-1 represents a pseudogene. CDR3 length equals 16 residues. The chain's CDR3 is CASSSSSSSLDYEQYV. Here the CDR3 DNA reads TGTGCCAGCAGCTCTTCCAGCTCGTCCCTCGACTACGAGCAGTACGTC.

The V gene is TRBV5-1, the J gene TRBJ2-1, with D unclear. Trimming took off 6 bases at V and 2 bases at J, with 12 bases between the two ends. This CDR3 has 14 residues. CDR1 and CDR2 (germline): SGHRS, YFSETQ. CDR3 in amino acids: CASTNTGTYNEQFF. CDR3 sequence (DNA): TGCGCCAGCACCAACACCGGAACCTACAATGAGCAGTTCTTC.

In this sample, this clonotype turned up many times. The CDR3: CASSQEYAPSLSYEQYF. The CDR3 nucleotides read TGTGCCAGCAGCCAAGAATACGCACCCTCTCTTTCCTACGAGCAGTACTTC. The V and J genes are TRBV4-2 and TRBJ2-7; D unclear. Germline V gene data show CDR1 as LGHNA and CDR2 as YNFKEQ. Trimming took 0 bases from V and 1 from J, leaving 16 bases between them. The length of the CDR3 is 17 residues.

This clonotype was observed many times. V is TRBV6-5 and J is TRBJ2-5; possible D gene TRBD2, 5 bases. V lost 6 bases and J 4 bases, leaving 9 bases between the germline ends. The CDR3 extends over 12 amino acids. In germline, CDR1 is MNHEY, CDR2 SVGAGI. CDR3 DNA: TGTGCCAGCAGGAGGGATAGAGAGACCCAGTACTTC. Its protein product is CASRRDRETQYF.